The sequence of this T cell receptor beta chain was determined in a study of human T cells and chemical hapten exposure. The sample's time point: pre-sensitization, week 0. Treatment described: therapeutic diphenylcyclopropenone sensitization with weekly scalp DPC. Per the germline V gene, CDR1 is SGDLS and CDR2 is YYNGEE. The CDR3 extends over 15 amino acids. After removal of 0 bases from V and 4 bases from J, the junction contained 4 bases not matched to a gene. Authors' processing steps: A per-sample median of about 100,000 TCRs was observed, with counts ranging from roughly 20,000 to 700,000. TCRdb called the RACE reads again in MiXCR, with one record for every CDR3 protein. These V and J calls are TCRdb output, not the study's own analysis. In the table there are some 110,000 distinct CDR3 sequences, around 12% of which are singletons. A remark on this clonotype: Antigen unknown.

Study-level results: Unchanged with DPC sensitization were TCRs above 1 in 1000 frequency.

The chain employs TRBV9 and TRBJ2-5, with TRBD2 matching over 9 bases. Sequenced here: whole blood, sampled in connection with sensitization to the hapten diphenylcyclopropenone (DPC). This TCR was sampled from a woman aged 45-59 years with alopecia areata. Some clones in this sample may be carry-over from other donors' samples. This CDR3 is CASSVAAGGPETQYF. The DNA for the CDR3 is TGTGCCAGCAGCGTAGCGGCGGGGGGGCCAGAGACCCAGTACTTC.